Sequencing of this T cell receptor beta chain was carried out in a study of Graves' ophthalmopathy and Graves' hyperthyroidism. There are many counts of this clonotype. The germline CDR1 and CDR2 sequences are SGHDN and FVKESK. Trimming took 4 bases from V and 3 from J, leaving 15 bases between them. The CDR3 is 15 residues long. Amplifying from RNA transcripts, the study obtained TCR beta CDR3 regions. An initial RT-PCR round employing HTBI primers preceded a second-round multiplex PCR. In TCRdb, the multiplex PCR reads were re-called with MiXCR into one record per CDR3 protein. In the table there are over a million distinct CDR3 sequences, about two fifths of which are singletons.

Sequencing was performed on peripheral blood or thyroid tissue (not recorded which). The receptor was derived from an adult man with Graves' hyperthyroidism. The chain couples TRBV14 to TRBJ1-1; a weak D match, TRBD1 (6 bases). The CDR3 DNA reads TGTGCCAGCAGCCCTAATCGAAGGGGGGACACTGAAGCTTTCTTT. The encoded protein is CASSPNRRGDTEAFF.